The 29 T cell receptor beta chains given below trace back to one sample, sequenced in a study of shared clonotypes between healthy human individuals. Terminally differentiated effector memory CD45RA+ cells were excluded by CCR7 positive selection of CD45RO-negative cells. Clones were sequenced by immunoSEQ multiplex PCR, and TCRdb holds only the in-frame ones, with some missing. The sample yields about 2 million clones, over 85% seen once. The material sequenced was naive CD8+ T cells sorted from blood. The source is a man younger than 30 in good health.

The chain combines TRBV27 with TRBJ1-1, with a tentative D call TRBD1 (5 bases). Trimming pared 3 bases from V and 5 bases from J, leaving 16 bases between. CDR1 and CDR2 (germline): MNHEY, SMNVEV (reference sequence). This CDR3 comprises 15 residues. The DNA for the CDR3 is TGTGCCAGCAGTTTTACCCAGGGAGGAGTGACTGAAGCTTTCTTT. Translation gives CASSFTQGGVTEAFF.

In its sample, this clone was seen once. The gene calls are TRBV28 and TRBJ2-7, with a tentative D call TRBD2 (7 bases). The V and J ends lost 5 bases and 3 bases respectively, with 14 bases between them. CDR3 size: 14 residues. CDR1 MDHEN and CDR2 SYDVKM come from the germline V gene. DNA of the CDR3: TGTGCCAGCAGTCCGGGGGGCGATATCTACGAGCAGTACTTC. It codes for CASSPGGDIYEQYF.

V and J are TRBV5-4 and TRBJ2-7; 9 bases map to TRBD1. V shed 7 bases and J 5 bases; nucleotides not matched to a gene: 13. The CDR3 covers 15 residues. Germline V gene data show CDR1 as SGHNT and CDR2 as YYREEE (reference sequence). DNA of the CDR3: TGTGCCAGCGAGGACCCGGGACAGGGCGGCCACGAGCAGTACTTC. Its translation is CASEDPGQGGHEQYF.

V usage is TRBV27 and J usage is TRBJ1-1; D perhaps matches TRBD1 (5 bases). The CDR3 is made up of 17 amino acids. V shed 5 bases and J shed 4 bases, with 23 bases lying between them. Germline values: CDR1 MNHEY, CDR2 SMNVEV (reference sequence). Written as DNA, the CDR3 is TGTGCCAGCAGTGTACTTCCGGGACGGGGGACGGGCACTGAAGCTTTCTTT. Protein sequence: CASSVLPGRGTGTEAFF.

The V gene is TRBV4-3, the J gene TRBJ2-2, with D tentatively TRBD2 (6 bases). CDR1 and CDR2 (germline): LGHNA, YSLEER. V lost 1 base to trimming and J lost 2 bases, with 8 bases between them. The CDR3 has 15 amino acids. The CDR3 protein is CASSQGRGNTGELFF. The CDR3 DNA is TGCGCCAGCAGCCAAGGGCGGGGAAACACCGGGGAGCTGTTTTTT.

This sequence joins TRBV5-1 and TRBJ1-5; D remains unclear. Trimming took off 4 bases at V and 0 bases at J, with 14 bases between the two ends. The CDR3 is 16 amino acids. The germline V gene has CDR1 SGHRS and CDR2 YFSETQ. CDR3: CASSVRRWASNQPQHF. The DNA for the CDR3 is TGCGCCAGCAGCGTTCGGAGGTGGGCTAGCAATCAGCCCCAGCATTTT. Looking up the rest from reference TRBV5-1 and TRBJ1-5 gives the full variable domain: KAGVTQTPRYLIKTRGQQVTLSCSPISGHRSVSWYQQTPGQGLQFLFEYFSETQRNKGNFPGRFSGRQFSNSRSEMNVSTLELGDSALYLCASSVRRWASNQPQHFGDGTRLSIL.

The J gene is TRBJ1-1, the V gene TRBV30; a weak D match, TRBD1 (5 bases). CDR1 is GTSNPN and CDR2 is SVGIG in the germline V gene (reference sequence). The CDR3 contains 13 residues. V was clipped by 5 bases and J by 1 base, with 11 bases between them. The chain's CDR3 is CAWWGWGNTEAFF. DNA of the CDR3: TGTGCCTGGTGGGGCTGGGGGAACACTGAAGCTTTCTTT.

This chain links TRBV6-1 with TRBJ2-7; TRBD1 or TRBD2 may be the D gene (5 bases each). Per the germline V gene, CDR1 is MNHNS and CDR2 is SASEGT. The CDR3 extends over 14 amino acids. Deletions cut 4 bases from V and 0 bases from J, with 10 bases between. The CDR3 DNA sequence: TGTGCCAGCAGTGGGGACCTGAGCTCCTACGAGCAGTACTTC. This translates into CASSGDLSSYEQYF.

This clone was found once. The gene calls are TRBV2 and TRBJ2-3; D unresolved. V was shortened by 4 bases and J by 10 bases, with 21 bases between the two germline ends. Germline CDR1 SNHLY, CDR2 FYNNEI. The CDR3 length is 15 residues. CDR3 nucleotide sequence: TGTGCCAGCAGTGCCGACCATCCGGGCGGTACTCCGCAGTATTTT. Its protein is CASSADHPGGTPQYF.

The chain is built from TRBV4-1 and TRBJ2-7, with TRBD1 matching over 9 bases. Germline CDR1 MGHRA, CDR2 YSYEKL. The ends lost 8 bases at V and 0 bases at J; junction bases unmatched: 5. The CDR3 is 14 amino acids. CDR3 nucleotides: TGCGCCAGCGAGGGACAGGGTGGCTCCTACGAGCAGTACTTC. Its protein is CASEGQGGSYEQYF.

The chain recombines TRBV6-1 with TRBJ2-1; weak D call: TRBD2 (6 bases). Trimming removed 2 bases from V and 0 bases from J, with 14 bases in between. The CDR3 is made up of 17 amino acids. Germline V gene data show CDR1 as MNHNS and CDR2 as SASEGT. The CDR3 bases are TGTGCCAGCAGTGAACCGGACCGGGGGAGCTCCTACAATGAGCAGTTCTTC. This sequence encodes CASSEPDRGSSYNEQFF.

About this clone itself: The same CDR3 also results from other DNA sequences found in this sample. V gene TRBV6-5 combines with J gene TRBJ2-1; TRBD2 aligns across 10 bases. After removal of 0 bases from V and 5 bases from J, the junction contained 4 bases not matched to a gene. The CDR3 runs 16 residues. The V gene's germline CDR1 is MNHEY and CDR2 SVGAGI. DNA of the CDR3: TGTGCCAGCAGTTACTCTGGGCTAGCGGGGGACAATGAGCAGTTCTTC. Protein sequence: CASSYSGLAGDNEQFF.

The chain employs TRBV5-4 and TRBJ1-6; D unresolved. Germline CDR1 SGHNT, CDR2 YYREEE (reference sequence). The V gene lost 0 bases and the J gene lost 0 bases, with 10 bases spanning the gap. The CDR3 sequence is 17 residues long. The CDR3 coding sequence is TGTGCCAGCAGCTTGGCCGGGCCAAGCTCCTATAATTCACCCCTCCACTTT. Protein product: CASSLAGPSSYNSPLHF.

This chain connects TRBV7-9 to TRBJ2-3; 9 bases align to TRBD2. The CDR3 contains 18 residues. Germline V gene lookup returns CDR1 SEHNR and CDR2 FQNEAQ (reference sequence). Losses at the gene ends were 1 base for V and 2 bases for J; bases not matched to a gene: 10. The CDR3, as DNA: TGTGCCAGCAGCTTAGGGGACGCGGGAGGGCCACCCACAGATACGCAGTATTTT. It is translated as CASSLGDAGGPPTDTQYF.

Worth noting for this clone: The same CDR3 can be traced to other DNA sequences in this sample. The rearrangement links TRBV28 to TRBJ2-7, with 7 bases fitting TRBD1. The J segment lost 3 bases and the V segment lost 3 bases, leaving 5 bases of the junction unmatched. Germline values: CDR1 MDHEN, CDR2 SYDVKM. The CDR3 has 14 residues. The CDR3 nucleotides are TGTGCCAGCAGTTTTTATACAGGGGACTACGAGCAGTACTTC. Encoded protein: CASSFYTGDYEQYF.

J is TRBJ2-7 and V is TRBV11-2, with 11 positions matching TRBD1. V dropped 0 bases and J dropped 7; count of bases not matched to a gene: 5. CDR1 is SGHAT, CDR2 FQNNGV, per germline. The CDR3 length is 15 residues. CDR3 in DNA: TGTGCCAGCAGCTTAGATTGGGGACAGGGGGGTGAGCAGTACTTC. This codes for CASSLDWGQGGEQYF.

This clone was recorded only once. The chain joins TRBV7-9 to TRBJ1-1; D unresolved. Trimming removed 1 base from V and 3 bases from J, with 12 bases in between. The CDR3 totals 15 residues. CDR1 is SEHNR, CDR2 FQNEAQ, per germline (reference sequence). CDR3 region: CASSLGEGVDTEAFF. The CDR3 coding sequence is TGTGCCAGCAGCTTAGGTGAGGGAGTGGACACTGAAGCTTTCTTT.

The chain is built from TRBV7-2 and TRBJ2-3; TRBD1 agrees at 7 bases. The CDR3 has 16 amino acids. CDR1 is SGHTA and CDR2 is FQGNSA in the germline V gene. V was clipped by 6 bases and J by 2 bases; unmatched bases: 11. The CDR3 sequence: CASSPVTGPYTDTQYF. The CDR3 bases are TGTGCCAGCAGTCCAGTGACAGGGCCCTACACAGATACGCAGTATTTT.

The chain links TRBV2 to TRBJ2-7, with D tentatively TRBD1 (5 bases). Trimming took 1 base from V and 3 from J, leaving 13 bases between them. Germline V CDR1 and CDR2: SNHLY, FYNNEI. This CDR3 comprises 15 residues. CDR3 residues: CASSEDLGQGYEQYF. In DNA form, the CDR3 reads TGTGCCAGCAGTGAAGATCTTGGGCAGGGCTACGAGCAGTACTTC.

Turning to this clone: Other DNA sequences in this sample translate to the same CDR3. This chain links TRBV5-4 with TRBJ2-3; 8 nucleotides align to TRBD2. V lost 2 bases and J lost 2; bases outside the gene matches: 4. The CDR3 totals 15 residues. Germline loops: CDR1 SGHNT, CDR2 YYREEE (reference sequence). The CDR3 coding sequence is TGTGCCAGCAGCTTTTTAGCGGGAAACACAGATACGCAGTATTTT. Translation gives CASSFLAGNTDTQYF.

The rearrangement uses TRBV5-1 and TRBJ2-1, with 8 positions matching TRBD2. Germline loops: CDR1 SGHRS, CDR2 YFSETQ. The V and J ends lost 4 bases and 10 bases, in that order; junction bases with no gene match: 13. CDR3 length: 15 amino acids. CDR3 residues: CASSPAAGGRAEQFF. The CDR3 DNA reads as TGCGCCAGCAGCCCAGCTGCGGGGGGCCGAGCCGAGCAGTTCTTC.

Worth noting for this clone: Other nucleotide sequences from this sample produce the same CDR3. The V gene is TRBV27, the J gene TRBJ2-7, with a weak D call TRBD1 (6 bases). This CDR3 has 13 amino acids. V lost 4 bases and J 3 bases, leaving 10 bases between the germline ends. The germline V gene has CDR1 MNHEY and CDR2 SMNVEV (reference sequence). The CDR3 DNA is TGTGCCAGCAGTTACAGGGTATTCTACGAGCAGTACTTC. It encodes CASSYRVFYEQYF.

V gene TRBV5-6 combines with J gene TRBJ1-3; D might be TRBD1 (5 bases). Germline assignment: CDR1 SGHDT and CDR2 YYEEEE. V was shortened by 0 bases and J by 0 bases, with 10 bases between the two germline ends. CDR3 length: 16 amino acids. As DNA, the CDR3 is TGTGCCAGCAGCTTGGCCGGGACCGACTCTGGAAACACCATATATTTT. Its translation: CASSLAGTDSGNTIYF.

As concerns this clone: Other DNA sequences in this specimen translate into the identical CDR3. J is TRBJ2-7 and V is TRBV27, with D maybe TRBD1 (6 bases). Germline values: CDR1 MNHEY, CDR2 SMNVEV (reference sequence). V lost 3 bases, J lost 3 bases, and 9 bases lay in between. This CDR3 contains 13 residues. The CDR3 region is CASSFRTDYEQYF. The CDR3 DNA sequence: TGTGCCAGCAGTTTCCGGACAGACTACGAGCAGTACTTC.

Worth noting for this clone: At one boundary the junction diverges from the germline segment, which might be a read error. The V and J genes are TRBV23-1 and TRBJ1-6; D might be TRBD1 (6 bases). TRBV23-1 is given ORF status, its function remaining uncertain. CDR3 length equals 15 residues. CDR3 nucleotides: TGCGCCAGCCCCAACTGGGGGGCTTTGGATTCGCCCCTCCACTTT. This codes for CASPNWGALDSPLHF.

The chain employs TRBV28 and TRBJ1-1; 9 bases agree with TRBD1. Germline CDR1 and CDR2: MDHEN and SYDVKM. The CDR3 runs 17 residues. V lost 3 bases, J lost 1 base, and 9 bases stayed unmatched. The CDR3 spells CASSFTGTGWKNTEAFF. The CDR3 DNA follows: TGTGCCAGCAGTTTCACCGGGACAGGGTGGAAGAACACTGAAGCTTTCTTT. The full variable domain, in which reference TRBV28 and TRBJ1-1 provide the parts outside the CDR3, is DVKVTQSSRYLVKRTGEKVFLECVQDMDHENMFWYRQDPGLGLRLIYFSYDVKMKEKGDIPEGYSVSREKKERFSLILESASTNQTSMYLCASSFTGTGWKNTEAFFGQGTRLTVV.

The V and J genes are TRBV7-3 and TRBJ2-1; maybe TRBD2 (6 bases). This CDR3 region has 13 residues. CDR1 is SGHTA and CDR2 is FQGTGA in the germline V gene. Trimming took off 5 bases at V and 7 bases at J, with 12 bases between the two ends. The CDR3 sequence: CASSPIGGNEQFF. In DNA form, the CDR3 reads TGTGCCAGCAGCCCCATTGGAGGGAATGAGCAGTTCTTC.

V is TRBV28 and J is TRBJ2-7, with 7 bases that match TRBD2. Germline V gives CDR1 MDHEN, CDR2 SYDVKM. V lost 2 bases, J lost 7 bases, and 14 bases stayed unmatched. The CDR3 runs to 16 residues. The DNA for the CDR3 is TGTGCCAGCAGTTTAGGGAAAGCGGGGCCTGATGGGGAGCAGTACTTC. Protein: CASSLGKAGPDGEQYF. Drawing the rest from reference TRBV28 and TRBJ2-7, the complete variable domain is DVKVTQSSRYLVKRTGEKVFLECVQDMDHENMFWYRQDPGLGLRLIYFSYDVKMKEKGDIPEGYSVSREKKERFSLILESASTNQTSMYLCASSLGKAGPDGEQYFGPGTRLTVT.

The chain combines TRBV5-1 with TRBJ2-2; D is ambiguous. The V and J ends lost 0 bases and 6 bases respectively, with 6 bases between them. The germline gives CDR1 SGHRS, CDR2 YFSETQ. The CDR3 consists of 13 residues. This CDR3 reads CASSLGGSGELFF. CDR3 in DNA: TGCGCCAGCAGCTTGGGTGGTTCCGGGGAGCTGTTTTTT.